This entry lists 12 T cell receptor beta chains sequenced from one sample in a study of T cell responses to AZD1222 COVID-19 vaccine. Using immunoSEQ multiplex PCR, the repertoire was profiled, and TCRdb retains in-frame clones only, with some absent. The sample contains 140,000 to 150,000 clones, 85% to 95% of which appear only once. This specimen was peripheral blood, taken on day 0 of AZD1222 vaccination. The receptors were sampled from an adult in good health.

The chain carries TRBV5-1 and TRBJ1-1; 8 nucleotides agree with TRBD1. The CDR3 has 14 residues. The germline V gene encodes CDR1 SGHRS and CDR2 YFSETQ. V lost 3 bases, J lost 0 bases, and 1 base stayed unmatched. The CDR3 DNA sequence: TGCGCCAGCAGCTCGACAGGGGTGAACACTGAAGCTTTCTTT. The encoded protein is CASSSTGVNTEAFF. Full variable domain (remainder filled in from reference TRBV5-1 and TRBJ1-1): KAGVTQTPRYLIKTRGQQVTLSCSPISGHRSVSWYQQTPGQGLQFLFEYFSETQRNKGNFPGRFSGRQFSNSRSEMNVSTLELGDSALYLCASSSTGVNTEAFFGQGTRLTVV.

The CDR3 here is CAITREGTSEQFF. CDR3 sequence (DNA): TGTGCCATCACCAGGGAGGGGACGAGTGAGCAGTTCTTC. The J gene is TRBJ2-1, the V gene TRBV10-3, with 7 bases that match TRBD2. This CDR3 contains 13 residues. CDR1 and CDR2 from the germline V gene are ENHRY and SYGVKD. V was clipped by 7 bases and J by 9 bases; unmatched bases: 9.

This chain connects TRBV11-1 to TRBJ1-1, with D possibly being TRBD1 (5 bases). CDR1 SGHAT and CDR2 FQDESV come from the germline V gene (reference sequence). The germline V and J ends were trimmed by 4 bases and 3 bases, with 12 bases remaining between them. The CDR3 totals 14 residues. The CDR3 is CASSSRDQYTEAFF. CDR3 sequence (DNA): TGTGCCAGCAGCTCCCGGGACCAGTACACTGAAGCTTTCTTT.

The chain carries TRBV7-2 and TRBJ2-7, with 15 bases lining up with TRBD2. The CDR3 covers 18 residues. The J segment lost 3 bases and the V segment lost 2 bases, leaving 8 bases of the junction unmatched. Germline CDR1 SGHTA, CDR2 FQGNSA. CDR3 in amino acids: CASSLRTSGGARVYEQYF. CDR3 coding DNA: TGTGCCAGCAGCTTACGGACTAGCGGGGGGGCAAGGGTCTACGAGCAGTACTTC.

V gene TRBV19 combines with J gene TRBJ2-1; 9 bases agree with TRBD1. V trimming: 5 bases; J trimming: 7 bases; junction bases outside the gene matches: 9. Germline CDR1 reads LNHDA; CDR2 reads SQIVND (reference sequence). The CDR3 contains 15 residues. The CDR3 sequence: CASSVGTGIRNEQFF. The CDR3 DNA sequence: TGTGCCAGTAGTGTTGGGACAGGGATACGGAATGAGCAGTTCTTC. Filled out from reference TRBV19 and TRBJ2-1, the complete variable domain reads DGGITQSPKYLFRKEGQNVTLSCEQNLNHDAMYWYRQDPGQGLRLIYYSQIVNDFQKGDIAEGYSVSREKKESFPLTVTSAQKNPTAFYLCASSVGTGIRNEQFFGPGTRLTVL.

The V and J genes are TRBV5-5 and TRBJ1-2, with 9 bases matching TRBD1. The trim removed 4 bases at V and 4 bases at J, leaving 2 bases unmatched. This CDR3 region has 13 residues. The germline gives CDR1 SGHKS, CDR2 YYEKEE (reference sequence). The CDR3 here is CASSRDRAYGYTF. In DNA, the CDR3 is TGTGCCAGCAGCAGGGACAGGGCCTATGGCTACACCTTC.

As to this clone: Other DNA sequences in this specimen translate into the identical CDR3. The chain uses TRBV3-1 (or the pseudogene TRBV3-2) and TRBJ1-1; D not certain. The V gene's germline CDR1 is LGHDT and CDR2 YNNKEL (reference sequence). V shed 1 base and J shed 0 bases, with 3 bases lying between them. This CDR3 has 13 residues. The CDR3 bases are TGTGCCAGCAGCCAAGTGTTGAACACTGAAGCTTTCTTT. Its protein product is CASSQVLNTEAFF.

The chain combines TRBV15 with TRBJ1-1; 10 bases fit TRBD1. This CDR3 has 16 residues. The V segment lost 1 base and the J segment 4 bases; nucleotides outside the gene matches: 6. Germline V lookup: CDR1 LNHNV, CDR2 YYDKDF (reference sequence). The CDR3 loop is CATSRGGRTGGTEAFF. CDR3 bases: TGTGCCACCAGCAGAGGTGGTAGGACAGGGGGCACTGAAGCTTTCTTT.

The genes are TRBV5-6 and TRBJ2-1; 10 nucleotides line up with TRBD1. The CDR3 runs to 16 residues. The V and J ends lost 3 bases and 7 bases, in that order; junction bases with no gene match: 10. Germline CDR1 is SGHDT and CDR2 is YYEEEE. CDR3 nucleotides: TGTGCCAGCAGCTACAGGGACAGGGGATGGATAAATGAGCAGTTCTTC. Its protein is CASSYRDRGWINEQFF.

The rearrangement links TRBV7-6 to TRBJ1-3; 8 bases fit TRBD1. CDR1 SGHVS and CDR2 FNYEAQ come from the germline V gene. CDR3 size: 15 residues. The ends lost 5 bases at V and 8 bases at J; junction bases unmatched: 11. In DNA form, the CDR3 reads TGTGCCAGCAGCCCCGGACAGGGAAAGGGAGACACCATATATTTT. The encoded protein is CASSPGQGKGDTIYF.

The chain links TRBV19 to TRBJ2-5; maybe TRBD2 (5 bases). The CDR3 runs 12 residues. Germline CDR1 LNHDA, CDR2 SQIVND (reference sequence). V lost 4 bases to trimming and J lost 13 bases, with 16 bases between them. The CDR3 reads CASSSRFDGLYF. The CDR3 DNA sequence: TGTGCCAGTAGTAGCAGGTTTGACGGACTGTACTTC. Variable domain in full (rest from reference TRBV19 and TRBJ2-5): DGGITQSPKYLFRKEGQNVTLSCEQNLNHDAMYWYRQDPGQGLRLIYYSQIVNDFQKGDIAEGYSVSREKKESFPLTVTSAQKNPTAFYLCASSSRFDGLYFGPGTRLLVL.

The V call is TRBV4-1, the J call TRBJ1-1; 7 positions match TRBD1. CDR1 and CDR2 (germline): MGHRA, YSYEKL. This CDR3 has 16 amino acids. Germline trimming cut 4 bases from V and 2 bases from J; bases unmatched to any gene: 10. CDR3 bases: TGCGCCAGCAGCCTACGCCCGACAGGGCCCAACACTGAAGCTTTCTTT. Translating gives CASSLRPTGPNTEAFF.